One T cell receptor beta chain is described in this entry. Its antigen remains unidentified. One base away there is no much larger clone; base qualities are not given. This sample stems from a study of shared clonotypes between healthy human individuals (dated by TCRdb to 2020 to 2021). Context from the whole study: Three men and a couple of women, aged 18 to 49 years, made up the cohort. For each donor, three plates each were used for CD4 naive and CD4 memory, two plates were used for CD8 naive, and one plate was used for CD8 memory. Blood TCR repertoires of 5 or 6 healthy adults were deeply sequenced to estimate repertoire size and the extent of clonotype sharing between individuals. To increase sequencing depth and limit assay-specific biases, different laboratories used diverse techniques to prepare libraries and sequence TCR repertoires. Each donor's leukapheresis produced roughly between about 0.9 and 9.5 billion PBMCs. The study at large found these results: Larger estimated clonotype richness was generally found for naive subsets than for memory subsets. Across four donors, roughly 5.1% of naive CD4, 3.5% of naive CD8, 2.3% of memory CD4, and around 0.4% of memory CD8 clonotypes were shared. Compared with non-shared clonotypes, the clonotypes found in all four sorted-subset donors had higher generation probabilities. Sampling was restricted to blood, and TCR repertoires in tissue are likely to differ from TCR repertoires in blood. Pairwise subsampling led to the expectation that sequencing depth would affect the degree of clonotype sharing among donors. The small number of donors limited the genetic and exposure-history diversity represented. Rarefaction of sorted-subset datasets indicated incomplete sequencing despite the large sequencing depth.

Using the deep immunoSEQ assay, multiplex PCR amplified TCR CDR3 regions from genomic DNA. Extracted genomic DNA from each cell subset was spread evenly across all wells of several immunoSEQ 96-well plates, with each plate serving as a replicate. For sorted subsets, about 0.2 ug genomic DNA, equal to 30,000 or so T cell genomes, was loaded into each replicate PCR. Purified libraries were quantified with a Qubit 3.0 fluorometer, sized on a Bioanalyzer 2100, and re-quantified with the KAPA Library Quantification kit. A separate single-read 150-cycle Illumina NextSeq 550 flow cell was used to sequence each immunoSEQ 96-well plate. The study's processing was this. Because only junctional sequences without quality scores were contained in the immunoSEQ output, filtering matching that applied to full-length reads could not be performed. Sequences were annotated with PyIR, a Python wrapper for IgBLAST v1.9, using IMGT germline references to assign V/J genes and CDR3. Reads were removed for weak V/J assignments (E-value above 1e-6), missing CDR3, stop codons, out-of-frame junctions, or ambiguous translated residues. V3J clonotypes were defined as sequences sharing the same inferred V gene, J gene, and CDR3 amino acid sequence. The percentage overlap between two repertoires was calculated by dividing the number of shared unique clonotypes by the size of the smaller repertoire. RTK rarefaction, the Chao1 estimator, and Recon v2.1 estimates of unobserved clonotypes were used to assess repertoire richness. Generation probabilities were computed with OLGA for all TCRbeta clonotypes obtained by the gDNA method from several donors. As stored in TCRdb, this immuneACCESS dataset retains in-frame rearrangements with V and J assigned. A fraction of the clones does not appear; measured against another copy, unresolved V genes explain less than half of the discrepancy, and the remainder lacks a known reason. V, J and clone size derive from that table, while D and trimming were established from the DNA sequence. The sample table records approximately 330,000 clones; about 70% of these occur just once. The biggest ten clones account for over 9.5% of the sample.

From a lookup of the germline V gene, CDR1 and CDR2 are ENHRY and SYGVKD. The CDR3 sequence holds 20 residues, the cysteine and phenylalanine included. The only DNA kept is the CDR3, 60 bases in frame from the first base. Trimmed from V: 0 bases; trimmed from J: 1 base; junction bases lacking a gene match: 10. The donors were healthy, HIV-negative adults who had no recently reported acute infections or vaccinations. Only Caucasian adults living in Nashville, Tennessee, USA were represented among the donors. CD4+ T cells were enriched by magnetic negative selection, after which naive cells were positively selected on CD45RA and the negative fraction was taken as the memory subset. After blood collection by leukapheresis, PBMCs were isolated using Ficoll-Histopaque density gradient centrifugation and then cryopreserved in the vapor phase of liquid nitrogen. Analytical flow cytometry was used to check the purity and quantity of every magnetically sorted T cell population. From each sorted fraction, genomic DNA was isolated and quantified by UV absorbance on a Nanodrop 2000c.

The chain was built from TRBV10-3 and TRBJ2-3; 13 middle bases align to TRBD2. Sequenced input: memory CD4+ T cells sorted from blood. The cell subset or site label on this specimen signifies: CD45RA-negative fraction. The origin of this receptor is a man between 25 and 39 years old in good health. CDR3 protein: CAISESTGLAGQGGTDTQYF. The nucleotide sequence reads TGTGCCATCAGTGAGTCGACGGGACTAGCGGGACAAGGGGGCACAGATACGCAGTATTTT.